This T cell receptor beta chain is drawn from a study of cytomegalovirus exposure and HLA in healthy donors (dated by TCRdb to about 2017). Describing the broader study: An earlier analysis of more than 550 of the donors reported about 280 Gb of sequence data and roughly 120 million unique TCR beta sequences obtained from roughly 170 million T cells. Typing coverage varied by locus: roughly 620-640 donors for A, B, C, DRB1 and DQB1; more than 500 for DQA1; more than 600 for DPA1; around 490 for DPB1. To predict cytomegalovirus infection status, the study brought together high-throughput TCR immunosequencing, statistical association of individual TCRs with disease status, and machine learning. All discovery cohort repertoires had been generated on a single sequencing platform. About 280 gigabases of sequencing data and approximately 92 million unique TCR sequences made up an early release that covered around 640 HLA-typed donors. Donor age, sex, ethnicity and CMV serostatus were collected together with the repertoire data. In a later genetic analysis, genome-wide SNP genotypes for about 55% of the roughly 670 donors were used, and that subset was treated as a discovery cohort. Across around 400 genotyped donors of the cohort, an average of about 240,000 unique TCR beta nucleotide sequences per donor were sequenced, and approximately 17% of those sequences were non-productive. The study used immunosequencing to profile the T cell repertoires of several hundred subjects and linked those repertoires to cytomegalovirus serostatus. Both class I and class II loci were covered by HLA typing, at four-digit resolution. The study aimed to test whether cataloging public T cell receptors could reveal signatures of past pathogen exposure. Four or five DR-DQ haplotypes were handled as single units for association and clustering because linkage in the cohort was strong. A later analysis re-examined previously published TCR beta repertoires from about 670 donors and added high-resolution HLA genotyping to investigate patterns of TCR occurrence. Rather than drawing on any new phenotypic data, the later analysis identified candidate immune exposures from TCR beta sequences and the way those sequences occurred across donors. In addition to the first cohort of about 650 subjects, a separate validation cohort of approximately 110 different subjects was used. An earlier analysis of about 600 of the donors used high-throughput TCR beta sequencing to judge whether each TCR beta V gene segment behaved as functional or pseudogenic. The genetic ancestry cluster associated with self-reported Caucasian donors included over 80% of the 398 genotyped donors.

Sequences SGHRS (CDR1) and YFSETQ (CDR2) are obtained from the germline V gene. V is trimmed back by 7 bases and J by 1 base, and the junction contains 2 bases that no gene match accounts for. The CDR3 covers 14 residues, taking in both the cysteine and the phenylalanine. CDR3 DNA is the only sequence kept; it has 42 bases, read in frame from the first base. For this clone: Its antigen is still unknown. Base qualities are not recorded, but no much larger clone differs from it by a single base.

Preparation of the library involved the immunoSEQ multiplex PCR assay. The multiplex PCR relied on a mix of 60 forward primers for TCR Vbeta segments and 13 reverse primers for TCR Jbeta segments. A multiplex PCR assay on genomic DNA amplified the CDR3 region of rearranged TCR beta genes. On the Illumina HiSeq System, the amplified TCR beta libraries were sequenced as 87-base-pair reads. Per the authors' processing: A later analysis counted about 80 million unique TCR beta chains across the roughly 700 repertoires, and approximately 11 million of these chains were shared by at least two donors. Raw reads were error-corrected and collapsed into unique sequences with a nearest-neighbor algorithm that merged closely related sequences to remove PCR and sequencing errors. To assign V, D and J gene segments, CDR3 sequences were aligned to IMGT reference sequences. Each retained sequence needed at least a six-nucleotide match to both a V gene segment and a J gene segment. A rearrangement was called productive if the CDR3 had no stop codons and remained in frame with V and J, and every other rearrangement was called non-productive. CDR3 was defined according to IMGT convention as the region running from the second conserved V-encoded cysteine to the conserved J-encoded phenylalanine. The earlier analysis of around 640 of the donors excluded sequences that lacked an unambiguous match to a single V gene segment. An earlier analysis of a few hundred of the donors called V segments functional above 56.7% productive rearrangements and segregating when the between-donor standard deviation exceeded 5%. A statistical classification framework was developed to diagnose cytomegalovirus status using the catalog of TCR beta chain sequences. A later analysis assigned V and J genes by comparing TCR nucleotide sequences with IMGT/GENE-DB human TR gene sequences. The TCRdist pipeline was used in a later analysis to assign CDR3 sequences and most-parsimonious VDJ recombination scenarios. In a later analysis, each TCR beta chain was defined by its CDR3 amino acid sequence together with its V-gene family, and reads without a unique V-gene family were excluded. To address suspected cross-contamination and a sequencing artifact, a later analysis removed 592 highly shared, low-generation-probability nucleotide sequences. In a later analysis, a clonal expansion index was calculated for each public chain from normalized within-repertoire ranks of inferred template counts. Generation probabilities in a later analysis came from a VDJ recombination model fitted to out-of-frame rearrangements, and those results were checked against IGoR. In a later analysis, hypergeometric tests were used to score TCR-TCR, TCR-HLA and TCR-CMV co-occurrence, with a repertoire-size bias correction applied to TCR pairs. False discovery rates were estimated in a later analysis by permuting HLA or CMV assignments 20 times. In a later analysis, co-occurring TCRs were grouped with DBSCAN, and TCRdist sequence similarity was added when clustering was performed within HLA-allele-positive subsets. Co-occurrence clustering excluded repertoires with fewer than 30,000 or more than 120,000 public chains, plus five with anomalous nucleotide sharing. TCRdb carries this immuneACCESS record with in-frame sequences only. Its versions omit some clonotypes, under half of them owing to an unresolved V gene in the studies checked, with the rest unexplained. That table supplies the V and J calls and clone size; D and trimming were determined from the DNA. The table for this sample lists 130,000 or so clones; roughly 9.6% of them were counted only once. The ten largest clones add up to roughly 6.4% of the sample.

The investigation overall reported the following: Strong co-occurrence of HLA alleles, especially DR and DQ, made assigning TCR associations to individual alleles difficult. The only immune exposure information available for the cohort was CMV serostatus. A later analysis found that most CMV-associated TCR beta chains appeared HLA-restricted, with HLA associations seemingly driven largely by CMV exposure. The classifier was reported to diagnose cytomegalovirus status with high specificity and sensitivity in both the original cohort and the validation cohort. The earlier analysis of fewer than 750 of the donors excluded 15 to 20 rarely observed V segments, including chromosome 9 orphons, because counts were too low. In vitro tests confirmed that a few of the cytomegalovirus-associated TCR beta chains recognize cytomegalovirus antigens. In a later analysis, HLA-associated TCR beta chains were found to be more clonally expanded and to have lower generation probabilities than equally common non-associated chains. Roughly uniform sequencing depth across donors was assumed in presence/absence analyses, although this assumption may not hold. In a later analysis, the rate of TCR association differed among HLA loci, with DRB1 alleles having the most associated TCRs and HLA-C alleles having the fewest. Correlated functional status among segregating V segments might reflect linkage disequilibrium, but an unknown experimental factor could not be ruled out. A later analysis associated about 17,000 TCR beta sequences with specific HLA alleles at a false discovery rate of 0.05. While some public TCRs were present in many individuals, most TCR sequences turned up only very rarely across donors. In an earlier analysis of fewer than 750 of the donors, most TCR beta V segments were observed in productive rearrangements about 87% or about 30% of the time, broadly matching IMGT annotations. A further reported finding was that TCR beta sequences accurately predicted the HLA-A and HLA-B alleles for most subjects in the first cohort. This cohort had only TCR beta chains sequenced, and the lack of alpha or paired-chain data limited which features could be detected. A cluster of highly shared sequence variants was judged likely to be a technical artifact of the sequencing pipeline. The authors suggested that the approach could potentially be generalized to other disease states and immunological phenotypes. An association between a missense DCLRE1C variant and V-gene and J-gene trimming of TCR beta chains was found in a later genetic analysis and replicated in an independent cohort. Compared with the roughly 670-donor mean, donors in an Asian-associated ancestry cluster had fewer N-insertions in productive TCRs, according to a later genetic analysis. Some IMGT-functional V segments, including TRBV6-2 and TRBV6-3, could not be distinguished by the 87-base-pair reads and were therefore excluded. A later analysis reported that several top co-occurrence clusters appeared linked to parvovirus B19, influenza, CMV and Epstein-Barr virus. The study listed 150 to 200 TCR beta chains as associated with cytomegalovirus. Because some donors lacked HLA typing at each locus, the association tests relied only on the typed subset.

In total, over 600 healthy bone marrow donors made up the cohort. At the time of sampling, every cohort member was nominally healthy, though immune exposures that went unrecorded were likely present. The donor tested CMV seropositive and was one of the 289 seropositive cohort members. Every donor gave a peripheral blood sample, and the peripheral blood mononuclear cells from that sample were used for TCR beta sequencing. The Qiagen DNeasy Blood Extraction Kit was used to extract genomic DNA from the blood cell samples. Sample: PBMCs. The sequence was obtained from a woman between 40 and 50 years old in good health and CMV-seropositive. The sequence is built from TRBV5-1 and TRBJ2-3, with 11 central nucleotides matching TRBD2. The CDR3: CASATSGGTDTQYF. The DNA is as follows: TGCGCCAGCGCGACTAGCGGGGGCACAGATACGCAGTATTTT.